These 23 T cell receptor beta chains share one sample of origin, sequenced in a study of T cells in Graves' hyperthyroidism and ophthalmopathy. The source material, RNA transcripts, was used to amplify TCR beta CDR3 regions. TCR CDR3 regions were first amplified by RT-PCR with HTBI primers. Each CDR3 protein gets one entry after TCRdb re-called the multiplex PCR reads with MiXCR. Here the sample spans hundreds of thousands of distinct CDR3 sequences, less than 25% being singletons. Input material: blood. Receptors were obtained from a man aged 25 to 40 with Graves' ophthalmopathy.

The chain employs TRBV15 and TRBJ1-1; TRBD1 is a possible D gene (6 bases). Between the trimmed V and J ends, which lost 3 bases and 11 bases, there was a span of 22 bases. In germline, CDR1 is LNHNV, CDR2 YYDKDF (reference sequence). CDR3 length: 15 residues. The CDR3 loop reads CATSRVWTAIDTAFF. CDR3 in DNA: TGTGCCACCAGCAGGGTTTGGACAGCTATCGACACGGCTTTCTTT.

This chain uses TRBV27 with TRBJ2-1; TRBD1 matches 9 bases. Trimming at V came to 0 bases and at J to 7 bases, leaving 1 base not matched to a gene. CDR1 is MNHEY, CDR2 SMNVEV, per germline (reference sequence). The CDR3 extends over 14 amino acids. CDR3 loop: CASSLSGTGNEQFF. The CDR3 DNA sequence: TGTGCCAGCAGTTTATCCGGGACAGGGAATGAGCAGTTCTTC.

The CDR3 loop reads CASSLRPADSSYEQYF. CDR3 coding DNA: TGTGCCAGCAGCCTACGCCCCGCGGACAGCTCCTACGAGCAGTACTTC. The chain has TRBV7-9 and TRBJ2-7, with TRBD1 as a possible D gene (6 bases). Per the germline V gene, CDR1 is SEHNR and CDR2 is FQNEAQ (reference sequence). The CDR3 extends over 16 amino acids. V was cut by 5 bases and J by 0 bases, with 17 bases left in between.

The rearrangement links TRBV20-1 to TRBJ2-6; D perhaps matches TRBD1 (6 bases). The germline gives CDR1 DFQATT, CDR2 SNEGSKA (reference sequence). V shed 6 bases and J shed 6 bases, with 15 bases lying between them. The CDR3 loop spans 14 amino acids. The CDR3 DNA reads as TGCAGTGCCTTCCACCCGGGACAGGCCAACGTCCTGACTTTC. Translating gives CSAFHPGQANVLTF.

This clonotype was counted at least ten times. The DNA for the CDR3 is TGTGCCAGCAGCTCGCCGGGACAGGGAAACACCATATATTTT. Translation gives CASSSPGQGNTIYF. J is TRBJ1-3 and V is TRBV7-9; 7 nucleotides line up with TRBD1. This CDR3 contains 14 residues. Germline V gene sequence: CDR1 SEHNR, CDR2 FQNEAQ (reference sequence). The J segment lost 4 bases and the V segment lost 4 bases, leaving 4 bases of the junction unmatched.

At least ten counts were recorded for this clonotype. Compared with germline, one end of the junction differs, possibly owing to a read error. The V and J genes are TRBV28 and TRBJ1-5; the match to TRBD1 covers 10 bases. The CDR3 is 15 amino acids. Germline-derived CDR1 and CDR2 are MDHEN and SYDVKM. The CDR3 DNA reads TGCGCCAGCAGCCCGCGGACAGGGGGTGGTCAGCCCCAGCATTTT. Its protein product is CASSPRTGGGQPQHF.

The J gene is TRBJ2-7, the V gene TRBV6-2 or TRBV6-3; 8 nucleotides agree with TRBD2. The CDR3 covers 14 residues. The ends lost 6 bases at V and 3 bases at J; junction bases unmatched: 7. Germline V CDR1 and CDR2: MNHEY, SVGEGT. This CDR3 is CASSVDLAGYEQYF. CDR3 sequence (DNA): TGTGCCAGCAGCGTAGATCTAGCGGGCTACGAGCAGTACTTC.

V gene TRBV7-9 combines with J gene TRBJ2-7, with D possibly being TRBD1 (6 bases). Germline loops: CDR1 SEHNR, CDR2 FQNEAQ (reference sequence). CDR3 length equals 13 residues. Trimming cost V 9 bases and J 3 bases, with 15 bases left between them. Written as DNA, the CDR3 is TGTGCCAGTAGTGTCTCACAGGGCTACGAGCAGTACTTC. Protein: CASSVSQGYEQYF.

The sample holds many counts of this clonotype. The chain combines TRBV7-8 with TRBJ2-3, with TRBD1 matching over 12 bases. Trimming cost V 1 base and J 1 base; bases outside gene matches: 9. There are 19 residues in the CDR3. Germline assignment: CDR1 SGHVS and CDR2 FQNEAQ. DNA of the CDR3: TGTGCCAGCAGCTTAGTTGGGGACAGGGGGCGCGGAGGCACAGATACGCAGTATTTT. This gives the protein CASSLVGDRGRGGTDTQYF.

V usage is TRBV25-1 and J usage is TRBJ2-4, with unresolved D. There are 13 residues in the CDR3. Trimming took off 6 bases at V and 1 base at J, with 7 bases between the two ends. The germline gives CDR1 MGHDK, CDR2 SYGVNS. Written as DNA, the CDR3 is TGTGCCAGCAGGGTAGGGGCCAAAAACATTCAGTACTTC. Its protein product is CASRVGAKNIQYF.

This clonotype was found many times. This chain uses TRBV6-1 with TRBJ2-7; D possibly uses TRBD1 or TRBD2 (6 bases each). The CDR3 is 15 amino acids. V dropped 6 bases and J dropped 2 bases, with 17 bases sitting between them. Germline CDR1 reads MNHNS; CDR2 reads SASEGT. The CDR3 region has the DNA TGTGCCAGCAGCTCGGGGGCACAGGCTGCCTACGAGCAGTACTTC. It yields the protein CASSSGAQAAYEQYF.

This clonotype was detected many times. The chain employs TRBV20-1 and TRBJ2-7; D is ambiguous. The germline gives CDR1 DFQATT, CDR2 SNEGSKA (reference sequence). The CDR3 runs 12 residues. V was trimmed by 4 bases and J by 3 bases, leaving 10 bases between them. CDR3: CSAKLPHYEQYF. CDR3 in DNA: TGCAGTGCTAAGCTGCCCCACTACGAGCAGTACTTC.

This clonotype was seen ten or more times. This chain connects TRBV11-2 to TRBJ1-4; 11 bases match TRBD1. CDR1 is SGHAT, CDR2 FQNNGV, per germline. V lost 2 bases to trimming and J lost 8 bases; unmatched junction nucleotides: 16. The CDR3 is 19 amino acids. The CDR3 sequence: CASSLPRYPEDRGREKLFF. The CDR3 DNA reads as TGTGCCAGCAGCTTACCCCGTTACCCGGAGGACAGGGGGCGGGAAAAACTGTTTTTT.

DNA of the CDR3: TGTGCCAGCAGCCATGAGCTAGCGGGGTACAATGAGCAGTTCTTC. Its translation is CASSHELAGYNEQFF. The chain carries TRBV3-1 and TRBJ2-1; 9 positions match TRBD2. Germline CDR1 LGHDT, CDR2 YNNKEL (reference sequence). The CDR3 extends over 15 amino acids. The junction had 4 bases not matched to a gene; V was cut back by 3 bases and J by 4 bases.

The chain carries TRBV5-1 and TRBJ2-2, with TRBD1 matching over 7 bases. The length of the CDR3 is 16 residues. The germline gives CDR1 SGHRS, CDR2 YFSETQ. V gave up 1 base and J gave up 1 base; unmatched junction bases: 4. The CDR3 DNA reads as TGCGCCAGCAGCTTGAAATGGACAGGGAACACCGGGGAGCTGTTTTTT. Translated: CASSLKWTGNTGELFF.

The V and J genes are TRBV5-1 and TRBJ2-2, with D possibly being TRBD1 (6 bases). The germline gives CDR1 SGHRS, CDR2 YFSETQ. V lost 1 base and J 0 bases, leaving 10 bases between the germline ends. This CDR3 spans 16 amino acids. This CDR3 reads CASSLQGTTNTGELFF. As DNA, the CDR3 is TGCGCCAGCAGCTTGCAGGGGACAACGAACACCGGGGAGCTGTTTTTT.

The DNA for the CDR3 is TGTGCCAGCAGTTTAACGGCCGCAGGGCTCAATCAGCCCCAGCATTTT. Protein: CASSLTAAGLNQPQHF. This chain links TRBV28 with TRBJ1-5, with D maybe TRBD1 (5 bases). The V end was cut by 2 bases, the J end by 3 bases, with 14 bases between. Germline CDR1 and CDR2: MDHEN and SYDVKM. This CDR3 has 16 residues.

This clonotype was detected only a few times. The chain uses TRBV30 and TRBJ1-6; D not certain. The V and J ends lost 0 bases and 7 bases respectively, with 10 bases between them. CDR3 length equals 14 residues. Looked up from germline, CDR1 is GTSNPN and CDR2 is SVGIG (reference sequence). CDR3: CAWSVPTRNSPLHF. As DNA, the CDR3 is TGTGCCTGGAGTGTACCGACTCGGAATTCACCCCTCCACTTT.

The rearrangement joins TRBV3-1 to TRBJ1-4; D is ambiguous. The CDR3 contains 11 residues. The V gene lost 7 bases and the J gene lost 10 bases, with 10 bases spanning the gap. Germline CDR1 reads LGHDT; CDR2 reads YNNKEL (reference sequence). The CDR3: CASKRWGKLFF. DNA of the CDR3: TGTGCCAGCAAGCGTTGGGGAAAACTGTTTTTT. Together with reference TRBV3-1 and TRBJ1-4, the CDR3 gives the full variable domain: DTAVSQTPKYLVTQMGNDKSIKCEQNLGHDTMYWYKQDSKKFLKIMFSYNNKELIINETVPNRFSPKSPDKAHLNLHINSLELGDSAVYFCASKRWGKLFFGSGTQLSVL.

The chain joins TRBV11-2 to TRBJ2-7; a weak D match, TRBD2 (6 bases). Germline CDR1 SGHAT, CDR2 FQNNGV. V was cut by 5 bases and J by 4 bases, with 27 bases left in between. CDR3 length: 18 amino acids. CDR3: CASSLNRGLALYVYEQYF. The CDR3 DNA follows: TGTGCCAGCAGCCTAAATAGGGGCCTAGCGTTGTACGTGTACGAGCAGTACTTC.

This clonotype showed up many times. The gene calls are TRBV6-1 and TRBJ1-5, with D hard to call. The V end was cut by 8 bases, the J end by 1 base, with 15 bases between. Per the germline V gene, CDR1 is MNHNS and CDR2 is SASEGT. The CDR3 extends over 15 amino acids. The CDR3 DNA follows: TGTGCCAGCTGGGCCATGCTCTCCAGCAATCAGCCCCAGCATTTT. Its translation: CASWAMLSSNQPQHF.

CDR3 bases: TGTGCCAGTAGTAGCATTGAGGGTCGTAAAGAGACCCAGTACTTC. Its translation: CASSSIEGRKETQYF. This chain connects TRBV19 to TRBJ2-5, with D possibly being TRBD2 (5 bases). This CDR3 has 15 amino acids. CDR1 and CDR2 (germline): LNHDA, SQIVND (reference sequence). V shed 4 bases and J shed 3 bases, with 15 bases lying between them.

In this sample, this clonotype turned up a few times. V usage is TRBV12-3 or TRBV12-4 and J usage is TRBJ1-3; D remains unclear. The CDR3 runs to 13 residues. The V end was cut by 5 bases, the J end by 1 base, with 6 bases between. CDR3 sequence: CASSQESGNTIYF. Here the CDR3 DNA reads TGTGCCAGCAGTCAGGAATCTGGAAACACCATATATTTT.